Each of the 22 T cell receptor beta chains below was sequenced from the same sample in a study of blood T cells in healthy people across ages. Primed by a sample-barcoded 5' primer and a J-beta primer mix, a second PCR proceeded for about 7 to 11 cycles. TCRdb called the 5' RACE reads again in MiXCR, with one record for every CDR3 protein. The sample includes 700,000 to 950,000 distinct CDR3 sequences, over 45% seen only once; the top ten take 22%. Sequences were obtained from blood. The receptors stem from a man aged 25-40 years in good health.

The chain recombines TRBV7-9 with TRBJ2-7; D not resolved. Per germline, CDR1 SEHNR and CDR2 FQNEAQ (reference sequence). This CDR3 contains 14 residues. Trimming took off 1 base at V and 2 bases at J, with 9 bases between the two ends. In nucleotides, the CDR3 is TGTGCCAGCAGCTTAGAGGCAGTAACCTACGAGCAGTACTTC. As protein: CASSLEAVTYEQYF.

The CDR3 spells CSATAGGGANEQFF. In DNA, the CDR3 is TGCAGTGCTACTGCTGGCGGGGGGGCCAATGAGCAGTTCTTC. The chain has TRBV20-1 and TRBJ2-1; TRBD2 matches 9 bases. This CDR3 is built from 14 residues. Germline V gene lookup returns CDR1 DFQATT and CDR2 SNEGSKA (reference sequence). V gave up 4 bases and J gave up 6 bases; unmatched junction bases: 7.

Remarks on this clonotype: Sequence at one end of the junction differs from germline and may be a read error. The chain combines TRBV7-9 with TRBJ1-1; perhaps TRBD1 as D (6 bases). CDR3 length equals 15 residues. Germline V lookup: CDR1 SEHNR, CDR2 FQNEAQ (reference sequence). The CDR3 nucleotides read TGTACCAGCAGCTTAGTTCAGGGGTCGAACACTGAAGCTTTCTTT. It specifies CTSSLVQGSNTEAFF.

CDR3 sequence: CASSPRRGWDGANVLTF. The DNA of the CDR3 is TGCGCCAGCAGCCCAAGAAGGGGGTGGGATGGGGCCAACGTCCTGACTTTC. The rearrangement uses TRBV4-3 and TRBJ2-6, with a possible D match to TRBD1 (6 bases). V gave up 4 bases and J gave up 3 bases, with 16 bases separating them. Germline V gene lookup returns CDR1 LGHNA and CDR2 YSLEER. This CDR3 contains 17 residues.

The gene calls are TRBV12-3 or TRBV12-4 and TRBJ1-2; D is uncertain. The CDR3 is made up of 13 amino acids. Trimming stripped 0 bases from V and 6 bases from J, with 8 bases between. CDR3 loop: CASSLARQNGYTF. In DNA, the CDR3 is TGTGCCAGCAGTTTAGCGCGGCAGAATGGCTACACCTTC.

A few counts support this clonotype. This rearrangement joins TRBV11-2 to TRBJ2-1; weak D call: TRBD1 (5 bases). Germline CDR1 reads SGHAT; CDR2 reads FQNNGV. This CDR3 spans 15 amino acids. Trimming took 5 bases from V and 3 from J, leaving 14 bases between them. The CDR3 spells CASSHGANNYNEQFF. As DNA, the CDR3 is TGTGCCAGCAGCCATGGGGCCAATAACTACAATGAGCAGTTCTTC.

In this sample, this clonotype turned up a few times. This sequence joins TRBV10-2 and TRBJ2-3; 10 nucleotides align to TRBD1. CDR3 length: 14 amino acids. Germline CDR1 reads WSHSY; CDR2 reads SAAADI. J gave up 6 bases and V 6 bases, and 6 bases lay outside the gene matches. Here the CDR3 reads CASSLGTGVDTQYF. The CDR3 DNA follows: TGCGCCAGCAGCCTAGGGACAGGGGTTGATACGCAGTATTTT.

The chain is built from TRBV6-1 and TRBJ1-2; D possibly corresponds to TRBD1 (5 bases). V was trimmed by 8 bases and J by 0 bases, leaving 19 bases between them. Germline V lookup: CDR1 MNHNS, CDR2 SASEGT. CDR3 length: 16 residues. The CDR3 sequence is CASYRLDDRANYGYTF. The CDR3 DNA is TGTGCCAGCTATCGCTTGGATGACAGAGCTAACTATGGCTACACCTTC.

Of note for this clonotype: Since a much larger clone is just one base distant, this may be a read error. The chain carries TRBV15 and TRBJ1-6, with a weak D call TRBD1 (5 bases). The germline gives CDR1 LNHNV, CDR2 YYDKDF (reference sequence). The CDR3 sequence is 15 residues long. The CDR3 nucleotides read TGTGCCACCGGCAGAGAGCCCCAGGGAGGTTCACCCCTCCACTTT. Its translation: CATGREPQGGSPLHF.

This sequence joins TRBV7-8 and TRBJ2-6; unclear D gene. Trimming pared 1 base from V and 0 bases from J, leaving 7 bases between. The CDR3 sequence is 16 residues long. Germline V CDR1 and CDR2: SGHVS, FQNEAQ. As DNA, the CDR3 is TGTGCCAGCAGCTTAGAGTGGCGCTCTGGGGCCAACGTCCTGACTTTC. Translated: CASSLEWRSGANVLTF.

This chain links TRBV25-1 with TRBJ1-2; D not certain. Trimming took 0 bases from V and 5 from J, leaving 10 bases between them. Germline V gives CDR1 MGHDK, CDR2 SYGVNS. The CDR3 has 14 amino acids. The CDR3 loop reads CASSEYGDRYGYTF. CDR3 sequence (DNA): TGTGCCAGCAGTGAATATGGCGATCGTTATGGCTACACCTTC.

The gene calls are TRBV29-1 and TRBJ1-6; the D gene is possibly TRBD1 (5 bases). Per the germline V gene, CDR1 is SQVTM and CDR2 is ANQGSEA. Trimming took off 7 bases at V and 6 bases at J, with 13 bases between the two ends. The CDR3 totals 13 residues. This CDR3 reads CSAGQGGNSPLHF. The CDR3 bases are TGCAGCGCGGGGCAGGGTGGTAATTCACCCCTCCACTTT. Using reference TRBV29-1 and TRBJ1-6 for the parts outside the CDR3, the full variable domain is SAVISQKPSRDICQRGTSLTIQCQVDSQVTMMFWYRQQPGQSLTLIATANQGSEATYESGFVIDKFPISRPNLTFSTLTVSNMSPEDSSIYLCSAGQGGNSPLHFGNGTRLTVT.

This chain connects TRBV4-3 to TRBJ2-3; D not certain. The V end was cut by 0 bases, the J end by 4 bases, with 11 bases between. The CDR3 loop spans 15 amino acids. Germline values: CDR1 LGHNA, CDR2 YSLEER. The CDR3 spells CASSQDSFGSDTQYF. The CDR3 nucleotides are TGCGCCAGCAGCCAAGATAGTTTTGGGTCAGATACGCAGTATTTT.

This clonotype was counted a few times. The rearrangement links TRBV27 to TRBJ1-1; 10 bases align to TRBD1. Germline CDR1 and CDR2: MNHEY and SMNVEV (reference sequence). The CDR3 sequence is 14 residues long. V trimming: 5 bases; J trimming: 4 bases; junction bases outside the gene matches: 4. Here the CDR3 reads CASSRQGARTEAFF. CDR3 DNA sequence: TGTGCCAGCAGTCGACAGGGGGCACGCACTGAAGCTTTCTTT.

This chain uses TRBV25-1 with TRBJ2-3, with 8 bases aligning to TRBD1. V trimming: 8 bases; J trimming: 5 bases; junction bases outside the gene matches: 6. The length of the CDR3 is 13 residues. CDR1 is MGHDK, CDR2 SYGVNS, per germline. CDR3 sequence (DNA): TGTGCCAGCGGACAGGGAGGCAAAGATACGCAGTATTTT. Translated, it gives CASGQGGKDTQYF.

The chain has TRBV4-2 and TRBJ2-5, with 9 bases lining up with TRBD2. The germline V gene has CDR1 LGHNA and CDR2 YNFKEQ. The CDR3 runs to 16 residues. Germline trimming cut 2 bases from V and 2 bases from J; bases unmatched to any gene: 6. CDR3 nucleotide sequence: TGTGCCAGCAGCCAAAACCCGGCGGGAGGGCAAGAGACCCAGTACTTC. Its translation is CASSQNPAGGQETQYF.

The genes are TRBV29-1 and TRBJ1-5; D ambiguous. Germline CDR1 reads SQVTM; CDR2 reads ANQGSEA. The germline V and J ends were trimmed by 6 bases and 3 bases, with 12 bases remaining between them. There are 13 residues in the CDR3. CDR3 in amino acids: CSVVSTYNQPQHF. DNA of the CDR3: TGCAGCGTCGTAAGCACGTACAATCAGCCCCAGCATTTT.

J is TRBJ2-1 and V is TRBV3-1; D is unresolved. Germline CDR1 LGHDT, CDR2 YNNKEL (reference sequence). V gave up 0 bases and J gave up 12 bases, with 9 bases separating them. The CDR3 has 12 amino acids. In nucleotides, the CDR3 is TGTGCCAGCAGCCAAGAGGTCCGCGTGCAGTTCTTC. Translated, it gives CASSQEVRVQFF.

This clonotype was recorded once. The V call is TRBV20-1, the J call TRBJ1-6; possibly TRBD1 for D (6 bases). This CDR3 region has 12 residues. Germline values: CDR1 DFQATT, CDR2 SNEGSKA (reference sequence). As DNA, the CDR3 is TGCAGCACAGGACAGACTAATTCACCCCTCCACTTT. Its protein is CSTGQTNSPLHF.

This chain uses TRBV6-2 or TRBV6-3 with TRBJ2-7, with D hard to call. CDR1 and CDR2 (germline): MNHEY, SVGEGT. The CDR3 extends over 13 amino acids. V was cut by 2 bases and J by 5 bases, with 10 bases left in between. CDR3 amino acids: CASSYGETNEQYF. CDR3 in DNA: TGTGCCAGCAGTTACGGGGAAACTAACGAGCAGTACTTC.

The J gene is TRBJ2-5, the V gene TRBV28; 7 bases align to TRBD2. The J call may be faulty, since TRBJ2-7 better matches the DNA end. In germline, CDR1 is MDHEN, CDR2 SYDVKM. The length of the CDR3 is 15 residues. This CDR3 is CASSIAASGTREQYF. In DNA form, the CDR3 reads TGTGCCAGCAGTATCGCGGCTAGCGGAACCCGCGAGCAGTACTTC.

The chain joins TRBV18 to TRBJ2-1; no firm D call. The V end was cut by 0 bases, the J end by 9 bases, with 12 bases between. The CDR3 is 14 amino acids. CDR1 is KGHSH and CDR2 is LQKENI in the germline V gene. The CDR3 spells CASSPPAGRSEQFF. For the CDR3, the DNA is TGTGCCAGCTCACCACCGGCCGGAAGGAGTGAGCAGTTCTTC.